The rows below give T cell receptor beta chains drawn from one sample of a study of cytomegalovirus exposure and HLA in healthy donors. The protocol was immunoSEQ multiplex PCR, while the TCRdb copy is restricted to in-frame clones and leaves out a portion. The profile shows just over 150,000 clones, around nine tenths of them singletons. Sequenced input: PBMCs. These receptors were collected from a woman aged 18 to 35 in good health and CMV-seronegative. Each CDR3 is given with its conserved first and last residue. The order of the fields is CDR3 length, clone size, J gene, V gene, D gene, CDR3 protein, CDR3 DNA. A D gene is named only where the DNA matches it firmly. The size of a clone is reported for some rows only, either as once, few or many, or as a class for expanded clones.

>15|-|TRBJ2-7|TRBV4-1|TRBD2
CASSQGTSGKYEQYF
TGCGCCAGCAGCCAGGGGACTAGCGGGAAGTACGAGCAGTACTTC
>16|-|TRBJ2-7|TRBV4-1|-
CASSRSPGEVRIEQYF
TGCGCCAGCAGCCGCAGTCCCGGGGAGGTACGGATCGAGCAGTACTTC
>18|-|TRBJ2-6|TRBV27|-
CASTLRLSLSSGANVLTF
TGTGCCAGCACCCTCCGACTTTCTTTAAGCTCTGGGGCCAACGTCCTGACTTTC
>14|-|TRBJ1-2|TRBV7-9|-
CASSLVGDSSGYTF
TGTGCCAGCAGCTTAGTTGGAGACAGCTCGGGCTACACCTTC
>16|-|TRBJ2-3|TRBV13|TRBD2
CASSRRTSGDPDTQYF
TGTGCCAGCAGCCGAAGGACTAGCGGGGACCCAGATACGCAGTATTTT
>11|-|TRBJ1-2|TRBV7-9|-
CASIRVDGYTF
TGTGCCAGCATCCGGGTTGATGGCTACACCTTC
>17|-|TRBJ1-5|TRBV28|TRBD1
CASSTRQGAMGNQPQHF
TGTGCCAGCAGTACTAGACAGGGGGCTATGGGCAATCAGCCCCAGCATTTT
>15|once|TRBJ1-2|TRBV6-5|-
CASSYGEGLVYGYTF
TGTGCCAGCAGTTACGGGGAGGGGTTAGTGTATGGCTACACCTTC
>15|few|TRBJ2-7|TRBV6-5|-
CASRSSGTDSYEQYF
TGTGCCAGCAGGTCCTCCGGGACGGACAGCTACGAGCAGTACTTC
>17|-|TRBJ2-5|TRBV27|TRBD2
CASSSPGTSIDTGTQYF
TGTGCCAGCAGTTCCCCGGGGACTAGTATCGACACTGGGACCCAGTACTTC
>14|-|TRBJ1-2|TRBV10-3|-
CAISRESANYGYTF
TGTGCCATCAGCCGGGAGTCCGCTAACTATGGCTACACCTTC
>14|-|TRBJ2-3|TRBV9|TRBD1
CASSPTGSSDTQYF
TGTGCCAGCAGCCCGACAGGGTCATCAGATACGCAGTATTTT
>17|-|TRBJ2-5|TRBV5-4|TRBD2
CASSQSPGTRSGETQYF
TGTGCCAGCAGCCAAAGTCCCGGGACTAGATCCGGAGAGACCCAGTACTTC
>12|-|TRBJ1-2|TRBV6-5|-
CASSSGTNFYTF
TGTGCCAGCAGTTCCGGGACAAATTTTTACACCTTC
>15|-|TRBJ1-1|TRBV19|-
CASSIEPTGSAEAFF
TGTGCCAGTAGTATAGAACCTACAGGGAGCGCTGAAGCTTTCTTT
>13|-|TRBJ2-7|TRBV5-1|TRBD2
CASSFAGGHEQYF
TGCGCCAGCAGCTTCGCGGGGGGGCATGAGCAGTACTTC
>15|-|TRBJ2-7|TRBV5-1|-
CASSLVPGEEGEQYF
TGCGCCAGCAGCTTGGTACCGGGAGAAGAGGGAGAGCAGTACTTC
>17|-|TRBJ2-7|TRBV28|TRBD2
CASNPEWGTSGAYEQYF
TGTGCCAGCAACCCTGAGTGGGGGACTAGCGGGGCTTACGAGCAGTACTTC
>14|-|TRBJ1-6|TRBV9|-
CASSGGTRNSPLHF
TGTGCCAGCAGCGGAGGAACCCGGAATTCACCCCTCCACTTT
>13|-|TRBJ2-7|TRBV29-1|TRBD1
CSVLQGASYRQYF
TGCAGCGTTCTTCAGGGGGCGTCATATCGGCAGTACTTC
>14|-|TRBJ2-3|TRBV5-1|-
CASSLDRGTATQYF
TGCGCCAGCAGCTTGGACCGGGGAACAGCTACGCAGTATTTT
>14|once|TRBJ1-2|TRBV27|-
CASSFSGANYGYTF
TGTGCCAGCAGTTTTTCGGGAGCTAACTATGGCTACACCTTC
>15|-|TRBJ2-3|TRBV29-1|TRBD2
CSVEGTSGSPDTQYF
TGCAGCGTTGAGGGGACTAGCGGGAGCCCAGATACGCAGTATTTT
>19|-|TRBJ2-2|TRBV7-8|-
CASSLAPGRGRFDTGELFF
TGTGCCAGCAGCTTAGCGCCAGGCAGGGGAAGATTTGATACCGGGGAGCTGTTTTTT
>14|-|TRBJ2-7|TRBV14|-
CASSQFPRAYEQYF
TGTGCCAGCAGCCAATTCCCCAGGGCCTACGAGCAGTACTTC
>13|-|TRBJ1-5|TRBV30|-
CAWSETGHQPQHF
TGTGCCTGGAGTGAAACAGGGCATCAGCCCCAGCATTTT
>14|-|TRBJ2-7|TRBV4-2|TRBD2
CASSPIAGGDEQYF
TGTGCCAGCAGCCCGATAGCGGGGGGCGACGAGCAGTACTTC
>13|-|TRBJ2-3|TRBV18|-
CASSPLAEDTQYF
TGTGCCAGCTCACCACTAGCGGAAGATACGCAGTATTTT
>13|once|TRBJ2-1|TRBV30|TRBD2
CAWKSGGGNEQFF
TGTGCCTGGAAGAGCGGGGGGGGAAATGAGCAGTTCTTC
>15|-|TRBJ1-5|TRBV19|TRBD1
CASIRDTGGTQPQHF
TGTGCCAGTATTCGGGATACAGGGGGAACTCAGCCCCAGCATTTT
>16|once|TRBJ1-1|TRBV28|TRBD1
CASSLSGTGGFTEAFF
TGTGCCAGCAGTTTATCCGGGACAGGGGGATTTACTGAAGCTTTCTTT
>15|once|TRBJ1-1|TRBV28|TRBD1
CASRLDRGLSSEAFF
TGTGCCAGCAGGTTGGACAGGGGGCTTAGTTCTGAAGCTTTCTTT
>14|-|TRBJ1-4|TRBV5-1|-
CASSLGQGTEKLFF
TGCGCCAGCAGCTTGGGCCAGGGGACTGAAAAACTGTTTTTT
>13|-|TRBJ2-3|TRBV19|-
CATETGSTDTQYF
TGTGCCACCGAGACAGGTAGTACAGATACGCAGTATTTT
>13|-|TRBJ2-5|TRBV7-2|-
CASSLNSQETQYF
TGTGCCAGCAGCTTAAACAGCCAAGAGACCCAGTACTTC
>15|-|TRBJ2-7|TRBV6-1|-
CASSRQVLSSYEQYF
TGTGCCAGCAGTAGGCAGGTTCTCAGCTCCTACGAGCAGTACTTC
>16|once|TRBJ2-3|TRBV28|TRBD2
CASSLSSGGPTDTQYF
TGTGCCAGCAGTTTATCTAGCGGGGGACCCACAGATACGCAGTATTTT
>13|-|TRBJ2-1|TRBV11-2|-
CASSFAGDNEQFF
TGTGCCAGCAGCTTTGCAGGTGACAATGAGCAGTTCTTC
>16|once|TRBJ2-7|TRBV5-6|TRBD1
CASSLGSSTGVYEQYF
TGTGCCAGCAGCTTGGGCTCCTCGACAGGGGTCTACGAGCAGTACTTC
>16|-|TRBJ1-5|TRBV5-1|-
CASSLGAALADQPQHF
TGCGCCAGCAGCTTAGGGGCGGCCCTGGCCGATCAGCCCCAGCATTTT
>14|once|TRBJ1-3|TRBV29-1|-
CSARDTTFGNTIYF
TGCAGCGCCCGGGACACTACCTTCGGAAACACCATATATTTT
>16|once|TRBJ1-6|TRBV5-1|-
CASMRSRFDPNSPLHF
TGCGCCAGCATGAGATCTAGGTTCGACCCTAATTCACCCCTCCACTTT
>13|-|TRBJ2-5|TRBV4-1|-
CASSDSQGETQYF
TGCGCCAGCAGCGACTCACAGGGAGAGACCCAGTACTTC
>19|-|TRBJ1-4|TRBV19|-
CASRSNGRTFPRTNEKLFF
TGTGCCAGTAGGTCAAATGGTCGGACATTCCCCCGCACTAATGAAAAACTGTTTTTT
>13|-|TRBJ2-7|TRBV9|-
CASSVVPSYEQYF
TGTGCCAGCAGCGTAGTTCCGAGCTACGAGCAGTACTTC
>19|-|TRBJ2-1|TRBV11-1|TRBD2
CASSSPPSSTSGISNEQFF
TGTGCCAGCAGCTCTCCCCCTTCCTCGACTAGCGGGATTAGCAATGAGCAGTTCTTC
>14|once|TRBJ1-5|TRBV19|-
CASRPPARGQPQHF
TGTGCCAGTAGACCTCCGGCCCGGGGTCAGCCCCAGCATTTT
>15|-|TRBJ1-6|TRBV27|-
CASSFGRGGNSPLHF
TGTGCCAGCAGTTTCGGGAGGGGCGGGAATTCACCCCTCCACTTT
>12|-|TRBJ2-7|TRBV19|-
CASSIVGGEQYF
TGTGCCAGTAGTATAGTCGGGGGCGAGCAGTACTTC
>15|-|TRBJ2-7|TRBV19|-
CASSIVATPRGEQYF
TGTGCCAGTAGTATAGTCGCGACCCCCCGGGGCGAGCAGTACTTC
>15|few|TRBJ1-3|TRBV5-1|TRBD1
CASSAATGGGNTIYF
TGCGCCAGCAGCGCCGCGACAGGGGGTGGAAACACCATATATTTT
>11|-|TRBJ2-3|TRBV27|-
CASSYSDTQYF
TGTGCCAGCAGTTACTCAGATACGCAGTATTTT
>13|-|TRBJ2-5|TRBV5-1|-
CASSFAGGETQYF
TGCGCCAGCAGCTTTGCGGGTGGTGAGACCCAGTACTTC
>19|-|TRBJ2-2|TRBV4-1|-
CASSQGKVAAQRDTGELFF
TGCGCCAGCAGCCAAGGGAAGGTAGCGGCCCAACGGGACACCGGGGAGCTGTTTTTT
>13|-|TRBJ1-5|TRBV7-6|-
CASSLGGGQPQHF
TGTGCCAGCAGCTTAGGAGGGGGTCAGCCCCAGCATTTT
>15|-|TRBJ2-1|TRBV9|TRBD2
CASSGTSGRNHEQFF
TGTGCCAGCAGCGGGACTAGCGGGAGAAATCATGAGCAGTTCTTC
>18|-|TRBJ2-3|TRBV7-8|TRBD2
CASSPGLARPTSTDTQYF
TGTGCCAGCAGCCCGGGACTAGCGAGACCTACTAGCACAGATACGCAGTATTTT
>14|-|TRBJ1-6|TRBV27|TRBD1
CASSPGTGASPLHF
TGTGCCAGCAGTCCGGGGACAGGGGCTTCACCCCTCCACTTT
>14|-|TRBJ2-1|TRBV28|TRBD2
CASSLYSGKVEQFF
TGTGCCAGCAGTTTATATAGCGGGAAGGTTGAGCAGTTCTTC